This passage covers 24 T cell receptor beta chains from one sample sequenced in a study of cytomegalovirus exposure and HLA in healthy donors. 13 Jbeta primers and 60 Vbeta primers were used for the PCR. Profiled with immunoSEQ multiplex PCR; TCRdb holds only in-frame clones, not every one. Recorded for this sample: fewer than 150,000 clones. Source material: PBMCs. The receptors originated from a man between 40 and 49 years old in good health and CMV-seronegative.

The chain carries TRBV6-5 and TRBJ1-4, with D perhaps matching TRBD1 (5 bases). Germline-derived CDR1 and CDR2 are MNHEY and SVGAGI. Trimming shortened V by 6 bases and J by 4 bases, and 6 bases separated the two germline ends. The CDR3 extends over 12 amino acids. For the CDR3, the DNA is TGTGCCAGCAGGCAGGGTAATGAAAAACTGTTTTTT. Translating it yields CASRQGNEKLFF.

The rearrangement uses TRBV5-6 and TRBJ2-3; 12 bases fit TRBD2. The length of the CDR3 is 16 residues. The V segment lost 5 bases and the J segment 0 bases; nucleotides outside the gene matches: 4. Germline-derived CDR1 and CDR2 are SGHDT and YYEEEE. CDR3 region: CASRLAGGRSTDTQYF. As DNA, the CDR3 is TGTGCCAGCAGACTAGCGGGGGGCCGTAGCACAGATACGCAGTATTTT. Full variable domain (remainder filled in from reference TRBV5-6 and TRBJ2-3): DAGVTQSPTHLIKTRGQQVTLRCSPKSGHDTVSWYQQALGQGPQFIFQYYEEEERQRGNFPDRFSGHQFPNYSSELNVNALLLGDSALYLCASRLAGGRSTDTQYFGPGTRLTVL.

The CDR3: CASSSPRQGLSYEQYF. CDR3 bases: TGTGCCAGCAGTTCCCCTCGACAGGGACTCTCCTACGAGCAGTACTTC. This chain connects TRBV28 to TRBJ2-7; a weak D match, TRBD1 (7 bases). CDR3 length: 16 residues. V lost 4 bases, J lost 0 bases, and 16 bases lay in between. Germline V gives CDR1 MDHEN, CDR2 SYDVKM.

The chain employs TRBV19 and TRBJ2-3, with D possibly matching TRBD1 (6 bases). CDR3 length: 13 amino acids. The germline V gene encodes CDR1 LNHDA and CDR2 SQIVND (reference sequence). V lost 6 bases to trimming and J lost 4 bases, with 11 bases between them. CDR3 DNA: TGTGCCAGTAGACAACAGGGAGCAGATACGCAGTATTTT. Its translation is CASRQQGADTQYF.

J is TRBJ1-2 and V is TRBV19; 11 bases map to TRBD1. Germline V gene sequence: CDR1 LNHDA, CDR2 SQIVND (reference sequence). The junction had 8 bases not matched to a gene; V was cut back by 3 bases and J by 2 bases. The CDR3 spans 17 residues. CDR3 amino acids: CASSILHGTGGNYGYTF. The CDR3 bases are TGTGCCAGTAGTATCCTCCACGGGACAGGGGGAAACTATGGCTACACCTTC.

The rearrangement joins TRBV19 to TRBJ2-7; 9 positions agree with TRBD1. The CDR3 length is 18 residues. Per the germline V gene, CDR1 is LNHDA and CDR2 is SQIVND (reference sequence). V shed 1 base, J shed 3 bases, and the junction held 13 bases outside the gene matches. In DNA, the CDR3 is TGTGCCAGTAGTATAGCCCAAGGGTCCGGGACAGGGAGCTACGAGCAGTACTTC. It codes for CASSIAQGSGTGSYEQYF. Supplemented by reference TRBV19 and TRBJ2-7, the full variable domain reads DGGITQSPKYLFRKEGQNVTLSCEQNLNHDAMYWYRQDPGQGLRLIYYSQIVNDFQKGDIAEGYSVSREKKESFPLTVTSAQKNPTAFYLCASSIAQGSGTGSYEQYFGPGTRLTVT.

This chain uses TRBV14 with TRBJ1-1; no reliable D call. Trimming shortened V by 5 bases and J by 11 bases, and 12 bases separated the two germline ends. This CDR3 comprises 11 residues. Per germline, CDR1 SGHDN and CDR2 FVKESK. The CDR3 DNA reads as TGTGCCAGCAGCGGAGGCGGCCTTGCTTTCTTT. It codes for CASSGGGLAFF. The entire variable domain, with the rest obtained from reference TRBV14 and TRBJ1-1, is as follows: EAGVTQFPSHSVIEKGQTVTLRCDPISGHDNLYWYRRVMGKEIKFLLHFVKESKQDESGMPNNRFLAERTGGTYSTLKVQPAELEDSGVYFCASSGGGLAFFGQGTRLTVV.

CDR3 nucleotides: TGTGCCAGCAGTTACGGGGCCAAGGAGACCCAGTACTTC. It yields the protein CASSYGAKETQYF. The J gene is TRBJ2-5, the V gene TRBV6-5; D possibly corresponds to TRBD1 (5 bases). This CDR3 comprises 13 residues. The germline V gene encodes CDR1 MNHEY and CDR2 SVGAGI. Trimming shortened V by 2 bases and J by 5 bases, and 9 bases separated the two germline ends.

J is TRBJ1-5 and V is TRBV18; 10 nucleotides line up with TRBD1. CDR1 is KGHSH, CDR2 LQKENI, per germline. The J segment lost 0 bases and the V segment lost 3 bases, leaving 2 bases of the junction unmatched. CDR3 length equals 16 residues. CDR3 bases: TGTGCCAGCTCACCGGACAGGGGGAGTAGCAATCAGCCCCAGCATTTT. This gives the protein CASSPDRGSSNQPQHF.

The V call is TRBV7-6, the J call TRBJ1-1; tentatively, D is TRBD1 (5 bases). The germline V gene has CDR1 SGHVS and CDR2 FNYEAQ. V lost 6 bases and J lost 0, with 8 bases in between. The length of the CDR3 is 13 residues. The CDR3, as DNA: TGTGCCAGCAGTCGGGACTTGAACACTGAAGCTTTCTTT. Translating it yields CASSRDLNTEAFF.

The rearrangement links TRBV29-1 to TRBJ1-4; tentative D call: TRBD1 (5 bases). The CDR3 covers 13 residues. Trimming removed 4 bases from V and 7 bases from J, with 13 bases in between. Germline lookup yields CDR1 SQVTM and CDR2 ANQGSEA. The CDR3 protein is CSVGRGTGEKLFF. The CDR3 DNA reads TGCAGCGTTGGGCGGGGGACGGGTGAAAAACTGTTTTTT.

The chain recombines TRBV2 with TRBJ1-4; no clear D gene. CDR3 length equals 14 residues. Between the trimmed V and J ends, which lost 4 bases and 7 bases, there was a span of 13 bases. The germline CDR1 and CDR2 sequences are SNHLY and FYNNEI. The chain's CDR3 is CASSVQISGEKLFF. The CDR3 nucleotides read TGTGCCAGCAGTGTACAGATTTCCGGTGAAAAACTGTTTTTT.

V and J are TRBV11-2 and TRBJ2-5, with D possibly being TRBD1 (5 bases). With the DNA end fitting TRBJ2-7 better, the J assignment may be wrong. Germline V gene sequence: CDR1 SGHAT, CDR2 FQNNGV. The CDR3 totals 15 residues. The CDR3 DNA reads as TGTGCCAGCAGCCCCCGACCAGGGAAACAGTACGAGCAGTACTTC. Amino acid sequence: CASSPRPGKQYEQYF.

V usage is TRBV19 and J usage is TRBJ2-7; D remains ambiguous. V lost 6 bases, J lost 0 bases, and 15 bases lay in between. Germline loops: CDR1 LNHDA, CDR2 SQIVND (reference sequence). The CDR3 loop spans 15 amino acids. The CDR3 region is CASSPRLVNSYEQYF. The CDR3 DNA reads as TGTGCCAGTAGCCCCCGACTGGTCAACTCCTACGAGCAGTACTTC.

This rearrangement joins TRBV9 to TRBJ2-7; possible D gene TRBD2, 7 bases. The CDR3 is 14 amino acids. Trimming left V 3 bases short and J 0 bases short, with 10 bases between. Looked up from germline, CDR1 is SGDLS and CDR2 is YYNGEE. The CDR3 spells CASSEGGGSYEQYF. The CDR3 DNA reads as TGTGCCAGCAGCGAGGGGGGGGGCTCCTACGAGCAGTACTTC.

The chain has TRBV7-2 and TRBJ1-3; D gene unclear. CDR1 is SGHTA, CDR2 FQGNSA, per germline. The CDR3 sequence is 14 residues long. V was trimmed by 5 bases and J by 4 bases, leaving 12 bases between them. This chain's CDR3 is CASSPQWSGNTIYF. The CDR3 coding sequence is TGTGCCAGCAGCCCCCAGTGGTCCGGAAACACCATATATTTT.

The gene calls are TRBV6-5 and TRBJ1-1; tentative D call: TRBD1 (6 bases). Trimming left V 5 bases short and J 1 base short, with 11 bases between. In germline, CDR1 is MNHEY, CDR2 SVGAGI. This CDR3 region has 14 residues. CDR3 loop: CASSRPGQNTEAFF. In DNA, the CDR3 is TGTGCCAGCAGTCGTCCGGGACAGAACACTGAAGCTTTCTTT.

The chain recombines TRBV6-1 with TRBJ1-4; TRBD1 matches 9 bases. The ends lost 4 bases at V and 7 bases at J; junction bases unmatched: 10. CDR3 length: 16 amino acids. From germline, CDR1 is MNHNS and CDR2 SASEGT. CDR3 protein: CASSVGQGIKGEKLFF. The CDR3 nucleotides read TGTGCCAGCAGTGTCGGACAGGGGATAAAGGGTGAAAAACTGTTTTTT.

The chain recombines TRBV7-7 with TRBJ2-5; a weak D match, TRBD1 (7 bases). V lost 2 bases and J lost 5, with 12 bases in between. The germline V gene encodes CDR1 SSHAT and CDR2 FNYEAQ (reference sequence). This CDR3 has 14 residues. CDR3 sequence (DNA): TGTGCCAGCAGCTTATCCAGGGGGGCGGAGACCCAGTACTTC. Encoded protein: CASSLSRGAETQYF. Complete variable domain (other parts from reference TRBV7-7 and TRBJ2-5): GAGVSQSPRYKVTKRGQDVTLRCDPISSHATLYWYQQALGQGPEFLTYFNYEAQPDKSGLPSDRFSAERPEGSISTLTIQRTEQRDSAMYRCASSLSRGAETQYFGPGTRLLVL.

The V gene is TRBV19, the J gene TRBJ1-1; possible D gene TRBD1, 5 bases. The CDR3 loop spans 15 amino acids. The ends were cut back, 4 bases at V and 2 bases at J, with 14 bases in the middle. The germline gives CDR1 LNHDA, CDR2 SQIVND (reference sequence). CDR3 amino acids: CASSNRGHSNTEAFF. Here the CDR3 DNA reads TGTGCCAGTAGTAACAGAGGACACAGTAACACTGAAGCTTTCTTT.

The CDR3 bases are TGTGCCAGCAGCCGAGGACAGGGCGGAAACACCATATATTTT. It encodes CASSRGQGGNTIYF. This chain links TRBV2 with TRBJ1-3; 8 bases line up with TRBD1. CDR1 and CDR2 from the germline V gene are SNHLY and FYNNEI. This CDR3 has 14 residues. With 6 bases clipped from V and 4 bases from J, the junction kept 5 bases outside the gene matches.

The chain carries TRBV4-1 and TRBJ2-7, with D possibly TRBD1 on 6 matching bases. Trimming pared 0 bases from V and 3 bases from J, leaving 15 bases between. This CDR3 has 16 residues. The germline CDR1 and CDR2 sequences are MGHRA and YSYEKL. The CDR3 sequence is CASSQDLLQGFYEQYF. CDR3 sequence (DNA): TGCGCCAGCAGCCAAGATCTTTTGCAGGGGTTCTACGAGCAGTACTTC.

The chain recombines TRBV2 with TRBJ1-2; D unresolved. The CDR3 loop spans 13 amino acids. Germline CDR1 is SNHLY and CDR2 is FYNNEI. The ends were cut back, 3 bases at V and 1 base at J, with 6 bases in the middle. CDR3 sequence reads: CASSDGFNYGYTF. The CDR3 bases are TGTGCCAGCAGTGACGGTTTTAACTATGGCTACACCTTC. Complete variable domain (other parts from reference TRBV2 and TRBJ1-2): EPEVTQTPSHQVTQMGQEVILRCVPISNHLYFYWYRQILGQKVEFLVSFYNNEISEKSEIFDDQFSVERPDGSNFTLKIRSTKLEDSAMYFCASSDGFNYGYTFGSGTRLTVV.

The J gene is TRBJ1-3, the V gene TRBV4-1; D perhaps matches TRBD1 (6 bases). Trimming left V 3 bases short and J 2 bases short, with 17 bases between. The length of the CDR3 is 17 residues. Germline V lookup: CDR1 MGHRA, CDR2 YSYEKL. The chain's CDR3 is CASSQASGGPTGNTIYF. CDR3 bases: TGCGCCAGCAGCCAGGCCAGCGGGGGCCCGACTGGAAACACCATATATTTT.